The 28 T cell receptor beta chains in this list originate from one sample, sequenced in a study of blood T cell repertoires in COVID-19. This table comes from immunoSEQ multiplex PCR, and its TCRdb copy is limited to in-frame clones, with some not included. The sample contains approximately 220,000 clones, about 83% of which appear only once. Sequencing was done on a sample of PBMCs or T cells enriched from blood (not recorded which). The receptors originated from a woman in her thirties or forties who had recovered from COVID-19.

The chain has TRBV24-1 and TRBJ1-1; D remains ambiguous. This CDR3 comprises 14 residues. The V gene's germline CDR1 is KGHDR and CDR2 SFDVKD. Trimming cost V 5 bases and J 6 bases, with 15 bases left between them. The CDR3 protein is CATSGVGFEAEAFF. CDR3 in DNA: TGTGCCACCAGTGGGGTTGGGTTTGAGGCTGAAGCTTTCTTT.

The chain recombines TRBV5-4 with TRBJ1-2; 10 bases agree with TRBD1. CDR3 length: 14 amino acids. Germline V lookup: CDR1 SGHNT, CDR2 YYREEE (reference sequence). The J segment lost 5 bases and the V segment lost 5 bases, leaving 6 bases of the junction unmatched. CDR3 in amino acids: CASRRTGGGYGYTF. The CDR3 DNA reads TGTGCCAGCAGACGGACAGGGGGGGGGTATGGCTACACCTTC.

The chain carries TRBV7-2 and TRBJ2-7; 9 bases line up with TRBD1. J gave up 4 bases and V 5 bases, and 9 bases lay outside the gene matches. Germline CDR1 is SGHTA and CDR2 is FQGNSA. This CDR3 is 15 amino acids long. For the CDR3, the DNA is TGTGCCAGCAGCCAGGGACAGGGCGCGCTATACGAGCAGTACTTC. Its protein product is CASSQGQGALYEQYF.

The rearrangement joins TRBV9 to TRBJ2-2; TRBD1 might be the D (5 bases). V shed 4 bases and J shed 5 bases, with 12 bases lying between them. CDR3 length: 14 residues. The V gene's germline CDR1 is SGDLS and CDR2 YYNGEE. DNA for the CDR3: TGTGCCAGCAGCCCGCGACAGTTTACCGGGGAGCTGTTTTTT. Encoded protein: CASSPRQFTGELFF. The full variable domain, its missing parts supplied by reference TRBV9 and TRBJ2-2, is DSGVTQTPKHLITATGQRVTLRCSPRSGDLSVYWYQQSLDQGLQFLIQYYNGEERAKGNILERFSAQQFPDLHSELNLSSLELGDSALYFCASSPRQFTGELFFGEGSRLTVL.

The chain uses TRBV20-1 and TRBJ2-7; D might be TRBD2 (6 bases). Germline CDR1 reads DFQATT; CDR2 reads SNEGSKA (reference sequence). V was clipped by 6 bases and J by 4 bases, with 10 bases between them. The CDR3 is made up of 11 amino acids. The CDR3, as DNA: TGCAGTGCAGGGACTGGGTACGAGCAGTACGTC. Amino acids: CSAGTGYEQYV.

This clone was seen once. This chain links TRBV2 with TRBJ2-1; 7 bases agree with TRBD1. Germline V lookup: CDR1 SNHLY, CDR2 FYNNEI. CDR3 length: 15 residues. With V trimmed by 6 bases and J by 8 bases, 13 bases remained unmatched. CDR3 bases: TGTGCCAGCAGGAGACAGGAAAACAGGGGTGATGAGCAGTTCTTC. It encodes CASRRQENRGDEQFF.

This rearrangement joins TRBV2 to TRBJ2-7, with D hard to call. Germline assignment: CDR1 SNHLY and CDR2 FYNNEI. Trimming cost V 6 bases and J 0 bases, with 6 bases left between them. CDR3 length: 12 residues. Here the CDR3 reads CASRVSSYEQYF. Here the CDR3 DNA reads TGTGCCAGCAGAGTCAGCTCCTACGAGCAGTACTTC.

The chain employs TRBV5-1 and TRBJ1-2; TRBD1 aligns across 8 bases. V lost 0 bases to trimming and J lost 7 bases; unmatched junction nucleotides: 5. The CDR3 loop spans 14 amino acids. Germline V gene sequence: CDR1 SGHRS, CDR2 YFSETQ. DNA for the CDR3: TGCGCCAGCAGCTTGGCCGGACAGGGAGGTGGCTACACCTTC. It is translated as CASSLAGQGGGYTF.

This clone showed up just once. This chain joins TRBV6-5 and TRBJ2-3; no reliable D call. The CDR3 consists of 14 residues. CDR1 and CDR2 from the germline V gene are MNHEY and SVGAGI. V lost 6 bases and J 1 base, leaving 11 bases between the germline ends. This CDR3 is CASSNLQRTDTQYF. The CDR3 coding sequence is TGTGCCAGCAGCAACTTACAGCGCACAGATACGCAGTATTTT.

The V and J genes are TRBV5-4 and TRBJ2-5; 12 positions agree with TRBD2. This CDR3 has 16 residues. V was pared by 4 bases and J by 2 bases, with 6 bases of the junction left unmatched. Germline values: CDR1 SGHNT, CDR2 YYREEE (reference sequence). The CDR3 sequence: CASSLGTSGPQETQYF. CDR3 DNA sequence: TGTGCCAGCAGCCTCGGGACTAGCGGGCCTCAAGAGACCCAGTACTTC.

The CDR3 sequence: CASSLVDREIDTQYF. CDR3 DNA: TGTGCCAGCAGCTTAGTGGACAGGGAAATAGATACGCAGTATTTT. The chain recombines TRBV11-2 with TRBJ2-3; TRBD1 aligns across 8 bases. This CDR3 is 15 amino acids long. J gave up 5 bases and V 1 base, and 5 bases lay outside the gene matches. CDR1 is SGHAT, CDR2 FQNNGV, per germline.

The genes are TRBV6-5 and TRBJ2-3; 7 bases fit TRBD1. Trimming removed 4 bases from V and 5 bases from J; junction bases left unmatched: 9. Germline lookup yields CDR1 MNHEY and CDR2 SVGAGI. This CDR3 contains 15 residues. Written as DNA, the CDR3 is TGTGCCAGCAGTTTTCCGGGACAGACAGGAGATACGCAGTATTTT. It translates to CASSFPGQTGDTQYF.

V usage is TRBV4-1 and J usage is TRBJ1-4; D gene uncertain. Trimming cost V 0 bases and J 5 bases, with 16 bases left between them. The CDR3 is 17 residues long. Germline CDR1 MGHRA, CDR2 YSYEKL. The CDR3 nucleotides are TGCGCCAGCAGCCAAGATATTGCGGGCAGCCGGAATGAAAAACTGTTTTTT. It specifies CASSQDIAGSRNEKLFF.

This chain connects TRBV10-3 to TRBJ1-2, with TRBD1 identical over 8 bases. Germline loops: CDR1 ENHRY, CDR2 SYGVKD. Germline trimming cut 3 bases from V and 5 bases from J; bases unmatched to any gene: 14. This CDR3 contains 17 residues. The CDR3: CAISDPGQGAWDYGYTF. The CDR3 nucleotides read TGTGCCATCAGTGACCCCGGGCAGGGGGCGTGGGATTATGGCTACACCTTC.

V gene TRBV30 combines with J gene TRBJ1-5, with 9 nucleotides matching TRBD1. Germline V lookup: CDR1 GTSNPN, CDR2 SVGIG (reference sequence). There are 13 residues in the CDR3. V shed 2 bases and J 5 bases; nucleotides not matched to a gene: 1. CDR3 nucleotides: TGTGCCTGGAGTACAGGGGGCCATCAGCCCCAGCATTTT. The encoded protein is CAWSTGGHQPQHF. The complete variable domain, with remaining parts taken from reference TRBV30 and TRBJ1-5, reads SQTIHQWPATLVQPVGSPLSLECTVEGTSNPNLYWYRQAAGRGLQLLFYSVGIGQISSEVPQNLSASRPQDRQFILSSKKLLLSDSGFYLCAWSTGGHQPQHFGDGTRLSIL.

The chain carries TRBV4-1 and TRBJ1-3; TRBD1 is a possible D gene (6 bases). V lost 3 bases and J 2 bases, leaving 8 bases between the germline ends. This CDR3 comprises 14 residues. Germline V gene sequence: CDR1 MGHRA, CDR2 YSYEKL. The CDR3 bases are TGCGCCAGCAGCCACCCAGGGGCTGGAAACACCATATATTTT. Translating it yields CASSHPGAGNTIYF.

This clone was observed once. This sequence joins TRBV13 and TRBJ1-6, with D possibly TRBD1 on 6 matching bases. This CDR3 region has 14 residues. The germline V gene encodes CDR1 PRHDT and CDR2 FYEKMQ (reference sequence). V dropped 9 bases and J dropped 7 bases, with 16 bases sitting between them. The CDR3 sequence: CASSEGRGNSPLHF. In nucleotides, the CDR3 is TGTGCCAGTTCAGAGGGGAGGGGGAATTCACCCCTCCACTTT.

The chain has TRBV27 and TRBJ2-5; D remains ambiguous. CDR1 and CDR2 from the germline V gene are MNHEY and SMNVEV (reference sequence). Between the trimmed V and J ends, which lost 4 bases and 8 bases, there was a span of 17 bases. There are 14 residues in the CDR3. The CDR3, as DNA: TGTGCCAGCAGTTCCCACCCCATCGAGAGTACCCAGTACTTC. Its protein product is CASSSHPIESTQYF.

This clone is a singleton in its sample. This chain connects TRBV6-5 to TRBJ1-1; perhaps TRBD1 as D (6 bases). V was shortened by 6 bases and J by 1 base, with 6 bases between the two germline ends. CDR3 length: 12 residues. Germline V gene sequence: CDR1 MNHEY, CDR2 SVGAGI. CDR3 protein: CASRQGNTEAFF. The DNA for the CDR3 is TGTGCCAGCAGACAGGGGAACACTGAAGCTTTCTTT.

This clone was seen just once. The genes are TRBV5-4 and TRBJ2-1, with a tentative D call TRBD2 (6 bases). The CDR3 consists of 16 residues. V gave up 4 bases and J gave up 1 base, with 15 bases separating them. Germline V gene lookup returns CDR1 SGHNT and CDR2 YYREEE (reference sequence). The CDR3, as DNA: TGTGCCAGCAGCCTGAGAAGGGAGGTGTCCTACAATGAGCAGTTCTTC. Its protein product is CASSLRREVSYNEQFF.

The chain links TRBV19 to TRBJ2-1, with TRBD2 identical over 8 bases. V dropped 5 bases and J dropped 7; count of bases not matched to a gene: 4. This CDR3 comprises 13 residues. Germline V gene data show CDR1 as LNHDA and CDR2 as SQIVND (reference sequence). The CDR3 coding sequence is TGTGCCAGTAGTCGGACGGGAGGGAATGAGCAGTTCTTC. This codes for CASSRTGGNEQFF.

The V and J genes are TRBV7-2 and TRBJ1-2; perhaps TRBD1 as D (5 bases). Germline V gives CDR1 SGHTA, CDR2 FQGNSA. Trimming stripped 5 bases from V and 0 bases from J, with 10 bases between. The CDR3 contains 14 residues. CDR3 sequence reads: CASSATGANYGYTF. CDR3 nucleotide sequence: TGTGCCAGCAGCGCAACAGGTGCTAACTATGGCTACACCTTC.

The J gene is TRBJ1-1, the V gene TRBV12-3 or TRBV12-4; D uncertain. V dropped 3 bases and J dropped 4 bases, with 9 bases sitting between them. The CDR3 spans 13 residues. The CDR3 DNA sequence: TGTGCCAGCAGTTTGCGGGGTGTCACTGAAGCTTTCTTT. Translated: CASSLRGVTEAFF.

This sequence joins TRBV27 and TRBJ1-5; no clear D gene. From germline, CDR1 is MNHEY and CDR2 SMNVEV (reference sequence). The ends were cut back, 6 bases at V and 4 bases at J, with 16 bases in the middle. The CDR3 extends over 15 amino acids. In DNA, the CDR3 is TGTGCCAGCAGCTTCACAGAGATTACAAATCAGCCCCAGCATTTT. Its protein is CASSFTEITNQPQHF.

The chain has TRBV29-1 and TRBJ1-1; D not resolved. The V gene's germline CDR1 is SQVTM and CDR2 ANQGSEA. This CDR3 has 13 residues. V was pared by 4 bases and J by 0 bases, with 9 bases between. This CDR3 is CSVGGVMNTEAFF. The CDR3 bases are TGCAGCGTTGGGGGAGTCATGAACACTGAAGCTTTCTTT.

The CDR3 nucleotides are TGTGCCAGTAGTGACAGGGTTGGCTATGGCTACACCTTC. Translation: CASSDRVGYGYTF. The chain combines TRBV19 with TRBJ1-2; 7 positions agree with TRBD1. CDR3 length: 13 amino acids. The germline V gene has CDR1 LNHDA and CDR2 SQIVND (reference sequence). Trimming at V came to 5 bases and at J to 4 bases, leaving 4 bases not matched to a gene.

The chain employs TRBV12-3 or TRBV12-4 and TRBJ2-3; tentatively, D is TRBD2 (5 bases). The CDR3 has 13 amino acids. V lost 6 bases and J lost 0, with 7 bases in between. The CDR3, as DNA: TGTGCCAGCAGCTGGACTAGCACAGATACGCAGTATTTT. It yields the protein CASSWTSTDTQYF.

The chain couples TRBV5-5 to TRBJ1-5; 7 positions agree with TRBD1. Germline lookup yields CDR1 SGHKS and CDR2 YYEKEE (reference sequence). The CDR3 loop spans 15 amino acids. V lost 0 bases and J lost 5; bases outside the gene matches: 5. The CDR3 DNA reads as TGTGCCAGCAGCTTGGACTCCGGGACAGATCAGCCCCAGCATTTT. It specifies CASSLDSGTDQPQHF.